This TCR beta chain was profiled in a study of cytomegalovirus exposure and HLA in healthy donors. The PCR employed 60 Vbeta primers together with 13 Jbeta primers. The method was immunoSEQ multiplex PCR; TCRdb's version includes in-frame clones alone and lacks a portion of them. The sample gives hundreds of thousands of clones, approximately 70% of which show up once; 1.5% to 2% is in the top ten. The CDR3 has 14 residues. The germline V gene has CDR1 MNHEY and CDR2 SMNVEV (reference sequence). J was trimmed by 2 bases and V by 5 bases; bases with no gene match: 4. The V call is TRBV27, the J call TRBJ2-7; 9 bases align to TRBD2. Specimen: PBMCs. The source is a woman in her twenties or thirties in good health and CMV-seronegative. CDR3 sequence (DNA): TGTGCCAGCAGTATAGCGGGAGCGCCCTACGAGCAGTACTTC. The encoded protein is CASSIAGAPYEQYF.